These 9 T cell receptor beta chains were sequenced from one sample in a study of blood T cell repertoires in COVID-19. This table comes from immunoSEQ multiplex PCR, and its TCRdb copy is limited to in-frame clones, with some not included. The repertoire includes about 360,000 clones, about 86% of them detected once, and about 7.6% sits in the top ten. The specimen sequenced was peripheral blood. All receptors come from a woman in her sixties or seventies with COVID-19, enrolled during active disease.

This chain joins TRBV29-1 and TRBJ1-1; weak D call: TRBD1 (5 bases). With 3 bases removed from V and 3 bases from J, the gap between germline ends came to 11 bases. CDR1 and CDR2 from the germline V gene are SQVTM and ANQGSEA. There are 13 residues in the CDR3. Here the CDR3 DNA reads TGCAGCGTTGACAGGGCCCCTCACACTGAAGCTTTCTTT. This codes for CSVDRAPHTEAFF.

The table lists this clone with many counts. The chain uses TRBV5-1 and TRBJ1-2, with D possibly being TRBD1 (5 bases). This CDR3 is built from 21 residues. The V and J ends lost 0 bases and 6 bases respectively, with 33 bases between them. Germline CDR1 reads SGHRS; CDR2 reads YFSETQ. The DNA for the CDR3 is TGCGCCAGCAGCTTGGGTCATGTAGGGGCGCCGGCGCGGTGGAATACTGATGGCTACACCTTC. As protein: CASSLGHVGAPARWNTDGYTF.

This clone has only a few counts. The chain has TRBV30 and TRBJ2-7, with a tentative D call TRBD1 (5 bases). Germline loops: CDR1 GTSNPN, CDR2 SVGIG (reference sequence). Trimming pared 0 bases from V and 0 bases from J, leaving 12 bases between. The CDR3 is 15 amino acids. CDR3 region: CAWSVGAVSSYEQYF. In DNA form, the CDR3 reads TGTGCCTGGAGTGTAGGGGCCGTCAGCTCCTACGAGCAGTACTTC.

The genes are TRBV27 and TRBJ2-7, with 10 bases identical to TRBD1. Trimming took 5 bases from V and 3 from J; bases not matched to a gene: 7. The CDR3 covers 15 residues. Per germline, CDR1 MNHEY and CDR2 SMNVEV (reference sequence). For the CDR3, the DNA is TGTGCCAGCAGTGGGGTAGGGACAGGGGACTACGAGCAGTACTTC. Its protein is CASSGVGTGDYEQYF.

V and J are TRBV2 and TRBJ1-1, with 8 bases fitting TRBD1. Trimming at V came to 3 bases and at J to 5 bases, leaving 5 bases not matched to a gene. The germline V gene has CDR1 SNHLY and CDR2 FYNNEI. The CDR3 loop spans 14 amino acids. In nucleotides, the CDR3 is TGTGCCAGCAGTGATCAGGGGGCTGGGACTGAAGCTTTCTTT. Encoded protein: CASSDQGAGTEAFF. The whole variable domain, remainder taken from reference TRBV2 and TRBJ1-1, is EPEVTQTPSHQVTQMGQEVILRCVPISNHLYFYWYRQILGQKVEFLVSFYNNEISEKSEIFDDQFSVERPDGSNFTLKIRSTKLEDSAMYFCASSDQGAGTEAFFGQGTRLTVV.

The chain carries TRBV3-1 (or the pseudogene TRBV3-2) and TRBJ2-5; the match to TRBD2 covers 11 bases. This CDR3 region has 17 residues. The V gene's germline CDR1 is LGHDT and CDR2 YNNKEL (reference sequence). V shed 2 bases, J shed 1 base, and the junction held 6 bases outside the gene matches. CDR3 bases: TGTGCCAGCAGCCAACCGGGACTAGCGGACCTCCAAGAGACCCAGTACTTC. It yields the protein CASSQPGLADLQETQYF.

This chain joins TRBV7-9 and TRBJ2-5; weak D call: TRBD1 (6 bases). Trimming removed 3 bases from V and 4 bases from J, with 15 bases in between. The V gene's germline CDR1 is SEHNR and CDR2 FQNEAQ (reference sequence). The CDR3 contains 15 residues. The CDR3 sequence: CASSFYQGQGETQYF. Written as DNA, the CDR3 is TGTGCCAGCAGCTTTTACCAGGGGCAAGGAGAGACCCAGTACTTC.

The chain carries TRBV5-1 and TRBJ1-1; 8 nucleotides line up with TRBD1. The V gene's germline CDR1 is SGHRS and CDR2 YFSETQ. With V trimmed by 3 bases and J by 5 bases, 6 bases remained unmatched. CDR3 length equals 14 residues. CDR3 coding DNA: TGCGCCAGCAGCTATAGGACAGGGTTAACTGAAGCTTTCTTT. Translation gives CASSYRTGLTEAFF.

This sequence joins TRBV28 and TRBJ2-3; 7 nucleotides agree with TRBD1. Germline assignment: CDR1 MDHEN and CDR2 SYDVKM. V was pared by 6 bases and J by 1 base, with 4 bases of the junction left unmatched. The CDR3 loop spans 14 amino acids. CDR3 amino acids: CASSNGQGTDTQYF. The CDR3 coding sequence is TGTGCCAGCAGCAATGGACAGGGCACAGATACGCAGTATTTT.